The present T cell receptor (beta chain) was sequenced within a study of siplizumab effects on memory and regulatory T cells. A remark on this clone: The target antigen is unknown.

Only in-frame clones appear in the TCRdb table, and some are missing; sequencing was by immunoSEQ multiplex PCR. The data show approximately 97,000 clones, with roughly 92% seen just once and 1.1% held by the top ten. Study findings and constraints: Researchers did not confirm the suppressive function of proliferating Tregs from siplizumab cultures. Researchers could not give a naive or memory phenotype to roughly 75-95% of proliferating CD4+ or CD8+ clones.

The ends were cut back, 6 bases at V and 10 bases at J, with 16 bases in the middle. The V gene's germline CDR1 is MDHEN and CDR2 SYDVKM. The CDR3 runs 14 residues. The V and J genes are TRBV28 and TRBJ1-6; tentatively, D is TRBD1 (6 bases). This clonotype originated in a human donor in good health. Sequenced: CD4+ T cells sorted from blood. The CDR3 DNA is TGTGCCAGCAGCCAGACAGGAGCACTCTCACCCCTCCACTTT. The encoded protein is CASSQTGALSPLHF.